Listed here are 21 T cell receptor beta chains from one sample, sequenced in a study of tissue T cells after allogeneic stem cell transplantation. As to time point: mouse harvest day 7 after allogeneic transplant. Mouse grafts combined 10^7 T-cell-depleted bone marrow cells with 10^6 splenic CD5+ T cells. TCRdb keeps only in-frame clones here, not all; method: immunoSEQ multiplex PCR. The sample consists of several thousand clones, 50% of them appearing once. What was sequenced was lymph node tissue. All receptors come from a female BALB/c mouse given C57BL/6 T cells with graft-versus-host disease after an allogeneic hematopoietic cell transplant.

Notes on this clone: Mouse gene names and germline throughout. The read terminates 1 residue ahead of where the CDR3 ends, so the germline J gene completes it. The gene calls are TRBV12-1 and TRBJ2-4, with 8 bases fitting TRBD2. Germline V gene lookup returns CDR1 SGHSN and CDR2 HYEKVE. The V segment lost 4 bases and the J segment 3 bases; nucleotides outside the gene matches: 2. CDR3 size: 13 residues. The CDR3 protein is CASSRDWQNTLYF. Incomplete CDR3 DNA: TGTGCCAGCTCCCGGGACTGGCAAAACACCTTGTAC.

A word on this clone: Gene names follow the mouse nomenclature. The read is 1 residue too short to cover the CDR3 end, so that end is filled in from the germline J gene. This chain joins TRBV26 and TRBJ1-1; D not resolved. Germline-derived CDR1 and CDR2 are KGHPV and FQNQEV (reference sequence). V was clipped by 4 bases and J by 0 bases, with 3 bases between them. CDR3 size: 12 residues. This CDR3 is CASSRQNTEVFF. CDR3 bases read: TGTGCCAGCAGTCGCCAGAACACAGAAGTCTTC.

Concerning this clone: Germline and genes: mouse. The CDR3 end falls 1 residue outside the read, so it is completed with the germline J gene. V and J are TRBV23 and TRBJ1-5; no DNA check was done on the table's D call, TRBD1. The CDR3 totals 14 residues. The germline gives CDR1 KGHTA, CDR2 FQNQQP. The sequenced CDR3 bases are TGCTCCAGCAGTCACAGCTATAACAACCAGGCTCCGCTT. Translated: CSSSHSYNNQAPL. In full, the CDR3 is CSSSHSYNNQAPLF.

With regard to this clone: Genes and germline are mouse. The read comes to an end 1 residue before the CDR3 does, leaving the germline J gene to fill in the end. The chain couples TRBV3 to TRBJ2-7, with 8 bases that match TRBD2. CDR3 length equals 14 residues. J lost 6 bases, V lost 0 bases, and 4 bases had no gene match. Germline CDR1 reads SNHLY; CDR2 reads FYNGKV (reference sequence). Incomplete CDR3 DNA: TGTGCCAGCAGCTTAGCTGGGGGGGGACGTGAACAGTAC. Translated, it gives CASSLAGGGREQY. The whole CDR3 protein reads CASSLAGGGREQYF.

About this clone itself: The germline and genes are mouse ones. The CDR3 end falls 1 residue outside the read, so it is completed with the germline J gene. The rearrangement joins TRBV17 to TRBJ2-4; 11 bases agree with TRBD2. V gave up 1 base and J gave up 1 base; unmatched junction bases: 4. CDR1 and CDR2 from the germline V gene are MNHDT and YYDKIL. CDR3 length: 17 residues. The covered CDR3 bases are TGTGCTAGCAGTAGAGGGACTGGGGGGCGGGGTCAAAACACCTTGTAC. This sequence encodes CASSRGTGGRGQNTLY. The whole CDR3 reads CASSRGTGGRGQNTLYF.

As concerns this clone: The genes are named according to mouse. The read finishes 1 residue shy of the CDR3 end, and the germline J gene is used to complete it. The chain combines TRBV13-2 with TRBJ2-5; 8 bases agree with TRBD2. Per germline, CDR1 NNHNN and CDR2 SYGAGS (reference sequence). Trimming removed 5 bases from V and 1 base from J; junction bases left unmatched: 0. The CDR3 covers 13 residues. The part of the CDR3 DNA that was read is TGTGCCAGCGGGGGACTGGACCAAGACACCCAGTAC. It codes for CASGGLDQDTQY. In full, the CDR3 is CASGGLDQDTQYF.

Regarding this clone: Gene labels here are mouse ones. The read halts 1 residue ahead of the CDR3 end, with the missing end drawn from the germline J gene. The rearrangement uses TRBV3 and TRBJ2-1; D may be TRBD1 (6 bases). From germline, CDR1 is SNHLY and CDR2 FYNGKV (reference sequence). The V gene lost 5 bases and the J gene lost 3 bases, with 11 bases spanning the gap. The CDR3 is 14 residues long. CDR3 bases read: TGTGCCAGCAGCCCACAGGGAGGCTATGCTGAGCAGTTC. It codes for CASSPQGGYAEQF. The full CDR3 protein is CASSPQGGYAEQFF.

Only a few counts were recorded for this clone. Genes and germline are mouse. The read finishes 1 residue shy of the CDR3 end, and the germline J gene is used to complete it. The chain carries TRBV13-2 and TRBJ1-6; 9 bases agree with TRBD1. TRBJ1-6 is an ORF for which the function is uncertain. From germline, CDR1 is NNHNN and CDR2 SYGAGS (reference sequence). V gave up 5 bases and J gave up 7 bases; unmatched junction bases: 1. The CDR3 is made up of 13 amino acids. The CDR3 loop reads CASGGQGNSPLYF. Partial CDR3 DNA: TGTGCCAGCGGGGGACAGGGAAATTCGCCCCTCTAC.

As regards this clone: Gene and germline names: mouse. Incomplete CDR3 DNA: TGTGCCAGCAGTATAGGGACAGGGGTTGGAAATACGCTCTAT. Amino acid sequence: CASSIGTGVGNTLY. The CDR3 in full is CASSIGTGVGNTLYF. V and J are TRBV19 and TRBJ1-3, with 9 nucleotides matching TRBD1. Sequencing ends 1 residue short of the CDR3 end; the germline J gene provides the rest. V trimming: 0 bases; J trimming: 3 bases; junction bases outside the gene matches: 1. The germline CDR1 and CDR2 sequences are FNHDT and SITEND (reference sequence). The CDR3 has 15 residues.

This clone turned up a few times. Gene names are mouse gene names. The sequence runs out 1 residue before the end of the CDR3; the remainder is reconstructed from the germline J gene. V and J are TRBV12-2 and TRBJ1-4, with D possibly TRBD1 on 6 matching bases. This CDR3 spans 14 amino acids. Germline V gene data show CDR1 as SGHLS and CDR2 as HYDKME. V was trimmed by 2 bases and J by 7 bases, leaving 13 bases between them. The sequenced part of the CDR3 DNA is TGTGCCAGCTCTCGAATCCGGGACACCGAAAGATTATTT. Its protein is CASSRIRDTERLF. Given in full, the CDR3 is CASSRIRDTERLFF.

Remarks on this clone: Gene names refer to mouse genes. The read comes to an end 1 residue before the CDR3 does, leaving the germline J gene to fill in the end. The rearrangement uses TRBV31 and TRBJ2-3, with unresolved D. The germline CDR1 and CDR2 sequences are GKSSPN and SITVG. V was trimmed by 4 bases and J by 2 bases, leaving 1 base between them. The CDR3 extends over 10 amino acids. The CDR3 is CAWIAETLYF. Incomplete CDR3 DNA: TGTGCCTGGATTGCAGAAACGCTGTAT.

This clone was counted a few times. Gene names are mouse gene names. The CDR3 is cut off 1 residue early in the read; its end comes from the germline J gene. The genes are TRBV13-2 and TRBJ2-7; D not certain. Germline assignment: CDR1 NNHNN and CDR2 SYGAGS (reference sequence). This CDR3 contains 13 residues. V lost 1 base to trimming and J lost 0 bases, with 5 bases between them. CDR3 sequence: CASGDRSSYEQYF. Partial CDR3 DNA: TGTGCCAGCGGTGATCGAAGCTCCTATGAACAGTAC.

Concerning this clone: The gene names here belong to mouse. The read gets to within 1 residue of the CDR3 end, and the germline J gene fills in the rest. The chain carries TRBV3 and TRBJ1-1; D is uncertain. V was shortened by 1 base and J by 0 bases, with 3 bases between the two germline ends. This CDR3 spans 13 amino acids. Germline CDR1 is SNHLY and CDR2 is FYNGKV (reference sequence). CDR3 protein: CASSLEQNTEVFF. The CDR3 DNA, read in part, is TGTGCCAGCAGCTTAGAGCAGAACACAGAAGTCTTC.

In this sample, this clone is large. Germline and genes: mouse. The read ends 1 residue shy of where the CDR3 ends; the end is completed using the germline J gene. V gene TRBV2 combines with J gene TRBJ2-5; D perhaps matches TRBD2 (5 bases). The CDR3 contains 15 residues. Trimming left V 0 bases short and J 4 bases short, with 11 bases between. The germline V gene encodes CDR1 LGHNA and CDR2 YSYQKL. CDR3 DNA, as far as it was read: TGTGCCAGCAGCCAAGACGGGCTGGGTGAAGACACCCAGTAC. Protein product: CASSQDGLGEDTQY. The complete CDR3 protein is CASSQDGLGEDTQYF. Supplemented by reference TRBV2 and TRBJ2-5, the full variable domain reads DPKIIQKPKYLVAVTGSEKILICEQYLGHNAMYWYRQSAKKPLEFMFSYSYQKLMDNQTASSRFQPQSSKKNHLDLQITALKPDDSATYFCASSQDGLGEDTQYFGPGTRLLVL.

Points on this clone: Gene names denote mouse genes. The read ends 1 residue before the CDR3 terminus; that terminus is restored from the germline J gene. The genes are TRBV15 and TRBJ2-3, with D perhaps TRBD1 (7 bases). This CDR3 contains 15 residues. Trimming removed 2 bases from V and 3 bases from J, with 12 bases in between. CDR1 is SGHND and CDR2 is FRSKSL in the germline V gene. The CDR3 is CASSLQGGGAETLYF. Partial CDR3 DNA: TGTGCCAGCAGTTTACAGGGGGGAGGGGCAGAAACGCTGTAT.

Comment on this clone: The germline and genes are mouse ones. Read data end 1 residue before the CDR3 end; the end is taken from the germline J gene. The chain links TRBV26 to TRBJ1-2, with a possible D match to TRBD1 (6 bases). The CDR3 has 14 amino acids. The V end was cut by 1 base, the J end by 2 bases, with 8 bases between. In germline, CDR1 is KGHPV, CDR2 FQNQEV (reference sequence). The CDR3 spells CASSLWGANSDYTF. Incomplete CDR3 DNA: TGTGCCAGCAGTCTGTGGGGGGCGAACTCCGACTACACC.

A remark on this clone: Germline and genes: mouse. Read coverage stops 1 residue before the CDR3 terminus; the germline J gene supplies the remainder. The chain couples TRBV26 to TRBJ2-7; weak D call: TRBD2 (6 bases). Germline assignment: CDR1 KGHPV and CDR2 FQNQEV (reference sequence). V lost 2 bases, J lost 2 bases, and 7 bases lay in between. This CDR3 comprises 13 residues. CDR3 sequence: CASSLPGAYEQYF. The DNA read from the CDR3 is TGTGCCAGCAGTCTGCCTGGGGCCTATGAACAGTAC.

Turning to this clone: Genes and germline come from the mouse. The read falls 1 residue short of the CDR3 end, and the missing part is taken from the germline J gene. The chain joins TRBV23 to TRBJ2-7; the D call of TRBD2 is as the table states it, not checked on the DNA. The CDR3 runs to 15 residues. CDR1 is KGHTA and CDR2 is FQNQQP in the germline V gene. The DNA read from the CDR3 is TGCTCCAGCAGTCAATCGATTACTGGGGGTTATGAACAGTAC. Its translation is CSSSQSITGGYEQY. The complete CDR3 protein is CSSSQSITGGYEQYF.

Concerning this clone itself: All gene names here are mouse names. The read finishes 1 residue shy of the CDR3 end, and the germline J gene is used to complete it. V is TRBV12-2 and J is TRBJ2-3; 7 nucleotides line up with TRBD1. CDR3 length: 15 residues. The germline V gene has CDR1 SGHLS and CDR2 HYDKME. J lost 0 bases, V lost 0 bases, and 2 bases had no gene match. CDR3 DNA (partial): TGTGCCAGCTCTCTCGGGACAGCTAGTGCAGAAACGCTGTAT. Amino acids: CASSLGTASAETLY. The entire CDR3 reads CASSLGTASAETLYF.

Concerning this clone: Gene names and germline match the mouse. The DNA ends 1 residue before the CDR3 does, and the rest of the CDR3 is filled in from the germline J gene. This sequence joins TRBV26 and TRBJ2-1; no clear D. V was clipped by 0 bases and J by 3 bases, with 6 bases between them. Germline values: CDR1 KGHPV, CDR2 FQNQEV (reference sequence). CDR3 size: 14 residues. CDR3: CASSLSPIYAEQFF. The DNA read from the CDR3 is TGTGCCAGCAGTCTGTCCCCAATCTATGCTGAGCAGTTC.

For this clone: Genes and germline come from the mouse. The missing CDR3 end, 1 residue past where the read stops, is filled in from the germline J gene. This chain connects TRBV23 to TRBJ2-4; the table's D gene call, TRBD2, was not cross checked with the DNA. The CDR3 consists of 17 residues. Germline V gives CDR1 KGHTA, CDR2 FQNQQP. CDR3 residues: CSSSGTGGARSQNTLYF. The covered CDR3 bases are TGCTCCAGCAGTGGGACTGGGGGGGCGCGAAGTCAAAACACCTTGTAC.